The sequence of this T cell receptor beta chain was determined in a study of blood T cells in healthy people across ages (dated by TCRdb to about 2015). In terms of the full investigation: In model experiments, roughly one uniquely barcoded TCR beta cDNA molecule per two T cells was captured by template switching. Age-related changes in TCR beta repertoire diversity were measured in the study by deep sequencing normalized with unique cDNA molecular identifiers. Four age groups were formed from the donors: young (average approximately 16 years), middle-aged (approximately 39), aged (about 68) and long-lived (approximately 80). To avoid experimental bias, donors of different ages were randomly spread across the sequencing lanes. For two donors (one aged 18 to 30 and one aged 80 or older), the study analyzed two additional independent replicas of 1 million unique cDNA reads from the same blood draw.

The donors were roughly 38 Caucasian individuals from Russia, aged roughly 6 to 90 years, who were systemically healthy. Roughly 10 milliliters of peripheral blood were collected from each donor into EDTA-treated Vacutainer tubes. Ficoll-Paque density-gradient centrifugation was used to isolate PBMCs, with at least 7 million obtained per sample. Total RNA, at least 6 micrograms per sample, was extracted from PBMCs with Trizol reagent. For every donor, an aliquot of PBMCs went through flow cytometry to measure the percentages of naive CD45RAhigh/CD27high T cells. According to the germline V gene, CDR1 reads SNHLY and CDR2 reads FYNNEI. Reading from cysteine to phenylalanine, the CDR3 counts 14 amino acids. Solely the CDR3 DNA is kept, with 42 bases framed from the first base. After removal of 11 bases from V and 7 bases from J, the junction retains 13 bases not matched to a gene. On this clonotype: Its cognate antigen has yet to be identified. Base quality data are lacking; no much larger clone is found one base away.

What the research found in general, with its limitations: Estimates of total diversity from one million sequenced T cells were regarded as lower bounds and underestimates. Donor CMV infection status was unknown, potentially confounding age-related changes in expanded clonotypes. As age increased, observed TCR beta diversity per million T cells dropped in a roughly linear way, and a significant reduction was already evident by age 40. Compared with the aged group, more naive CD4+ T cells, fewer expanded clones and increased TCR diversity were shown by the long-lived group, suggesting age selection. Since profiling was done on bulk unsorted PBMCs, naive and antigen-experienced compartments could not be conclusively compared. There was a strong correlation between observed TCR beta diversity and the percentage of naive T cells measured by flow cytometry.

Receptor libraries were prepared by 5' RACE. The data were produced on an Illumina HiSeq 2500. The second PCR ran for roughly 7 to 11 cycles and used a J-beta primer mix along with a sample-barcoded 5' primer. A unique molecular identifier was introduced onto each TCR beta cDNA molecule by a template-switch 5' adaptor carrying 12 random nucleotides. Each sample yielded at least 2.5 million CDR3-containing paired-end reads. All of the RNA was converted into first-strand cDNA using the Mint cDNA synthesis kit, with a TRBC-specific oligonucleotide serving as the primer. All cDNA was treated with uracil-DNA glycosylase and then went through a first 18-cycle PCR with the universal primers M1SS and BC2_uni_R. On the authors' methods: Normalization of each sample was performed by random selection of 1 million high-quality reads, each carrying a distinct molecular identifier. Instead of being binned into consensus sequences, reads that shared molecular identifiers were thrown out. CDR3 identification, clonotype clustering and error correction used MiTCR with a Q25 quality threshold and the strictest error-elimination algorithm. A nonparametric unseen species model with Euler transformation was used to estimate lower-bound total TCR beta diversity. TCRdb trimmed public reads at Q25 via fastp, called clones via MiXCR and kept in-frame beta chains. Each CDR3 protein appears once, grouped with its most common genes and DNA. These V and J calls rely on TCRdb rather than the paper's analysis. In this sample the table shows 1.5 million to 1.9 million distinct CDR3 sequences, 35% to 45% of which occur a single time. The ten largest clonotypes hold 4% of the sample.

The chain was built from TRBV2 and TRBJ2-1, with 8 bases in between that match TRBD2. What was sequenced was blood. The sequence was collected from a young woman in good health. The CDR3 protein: CACNGGAGENEQFF. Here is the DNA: TGTGCCTGCAACGGGGGGGCGGGGGAAAATGAGCAGTTCTTC. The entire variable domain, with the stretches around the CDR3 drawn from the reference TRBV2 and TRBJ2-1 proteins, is EPEVTQTPSHQVTQMGQEVILRCVPISNHLYFYWYRQILGQKVEFLVSFYNNEISEKSEIFDDQFSVERPDGSNFTLKIRSTKLEDSAMYFCACNGGAGENEQFFGPGTRLTVL.